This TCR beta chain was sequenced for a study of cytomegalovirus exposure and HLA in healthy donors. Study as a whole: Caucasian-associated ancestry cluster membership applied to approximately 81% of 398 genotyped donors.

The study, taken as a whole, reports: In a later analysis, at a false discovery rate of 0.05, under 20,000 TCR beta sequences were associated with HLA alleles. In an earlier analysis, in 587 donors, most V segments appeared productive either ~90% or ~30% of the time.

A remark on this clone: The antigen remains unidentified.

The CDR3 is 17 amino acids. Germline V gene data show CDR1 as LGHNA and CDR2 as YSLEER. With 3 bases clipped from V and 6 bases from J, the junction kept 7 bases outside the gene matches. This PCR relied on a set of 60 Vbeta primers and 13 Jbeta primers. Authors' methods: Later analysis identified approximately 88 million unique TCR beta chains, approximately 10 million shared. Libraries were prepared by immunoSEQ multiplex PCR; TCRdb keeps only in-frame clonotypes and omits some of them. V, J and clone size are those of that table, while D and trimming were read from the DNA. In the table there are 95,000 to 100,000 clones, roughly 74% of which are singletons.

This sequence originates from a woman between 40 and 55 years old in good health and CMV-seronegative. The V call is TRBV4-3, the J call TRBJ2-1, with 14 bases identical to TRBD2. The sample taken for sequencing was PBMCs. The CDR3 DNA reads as TGCGCCAGCAGCCACCCTGGACTAGCGGGGGGAGGCAATGAGCAGTTCTTC. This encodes CASSHPGLAGGGNEQFF.